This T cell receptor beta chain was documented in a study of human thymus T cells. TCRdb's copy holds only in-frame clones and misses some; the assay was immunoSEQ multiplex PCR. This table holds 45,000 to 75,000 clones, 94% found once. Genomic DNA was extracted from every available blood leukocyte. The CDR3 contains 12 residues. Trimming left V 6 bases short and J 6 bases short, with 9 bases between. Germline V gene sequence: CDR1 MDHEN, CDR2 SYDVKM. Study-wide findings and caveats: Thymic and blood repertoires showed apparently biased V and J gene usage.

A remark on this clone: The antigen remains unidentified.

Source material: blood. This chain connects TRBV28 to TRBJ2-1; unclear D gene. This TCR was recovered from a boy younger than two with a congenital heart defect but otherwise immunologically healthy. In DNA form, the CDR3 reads TGTGCCAGCAGCTTGGACCGCAATGAGCAGTTCTTC. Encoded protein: CASSLDRNEQFF.